The T cell receptor beta chain described here comes from a study of graft-versus-host responses after intestinal transplantation. Germline CDR1 is SEHNR and CDR2 is FQNEAQ (reference sequence). The germline V and J ends were trimmed by 6 bases and 6 bases, with 15 bases remaining between them. This CDR3 is 13 amino acids long. Of note for this clone: Its antigen remains unknown.

Using immunoSEQ multiplex PCR, the repertoire was profiled, and TCRdb retains in-frame clones only, with some absent. Of about 130,000 clones in the sample, approximately 91% were seen once. The chain combines TRBV7-9 with TRBJ2-7; D unresolved. This TCR derives from a human donor who received an intestinal transplant. Specimen: unstimulated CD4+ T cells sorted from spleen or lymph node cells, collected before intestinal transplant. CDR3 sequence: CASSLLGIGEQYF. The CDR3 DNA is TGTGCCAGCAGTTTACTGGGGATTGGCGAGCAGTACTTC. Complete variable domain (other parts from reference TRBV7-9 and TRBJ2-7): DTGVSQNPRHKITKRGQNVTFRCDPISEHNRLYWYRQTLGQGPEFLTYFQNEAQLEKSRLLSDRFSAERPKGSFSTLEIQRTEQGDSAMYLCASSLLGIGEQYFGPGTRLTVT.